This T cell receptor beta chain was recovered during a study of T-cell memory formation after mild COVID-19 (dated by TCRdb to the early 2020s). Regarding the study in general: TCR sequence clusters from the two donors were found to be largely donor specific. The cohort was made up of two young adult volunteers, one female and one male, who were previously healthy. In a couple of donors, T-cell clones that expanded and contracted after mild COVID-19 were followed by sequencing TCRalpha and TCRbeta repertoires longitudinally.

The V end gives up 3 bases and the J end 1 base, leaving 7 bases in the junction not matched to a gene. For CDR1 and CDR2, the germline V gene (reference sequence) lists LGHDT and YNNKEL. The CDR3 measures 16 amino acids from cysteine to phenylalanine. Only CDR3 DNA remains: 48 bases, in frame from the first base. Study-level results and caveats: Whether the second-wave clones peaking on day 37 were SARS-CoV-2 specific was not confirmed. Contracting CD4+ clones were found mainly in CM and EM memory subsets, while CD8+ clones were enriched in EMRA. Clones that contracted from day 15 to 85 showed balanced CD4/CD8 phenotypes, whereas a second wave of clones that expanded from day 15 to 37 leaned towards CD4+. The study included only a couple of mild cases, and larger cohorts that include severe cases with pre-infection samples were judged to be necessary. Some responding clones were found in pre-infection memory, which suggests that pre-existing cross-reactive memory T cells took part in the SARS-CoV-2 response.

This clonotype was detected a few times. Its antigen remains unidentified. No clone much larger than this one lies a single base away; base qualities are absent. Ficoll-Paque density gradient centrifugation was the method used to isolate PBMCs. The sequencing machine was an Illumina NovaSeq 6000. TCRalpha and TCRbeta cDNA libraries were constructed by 5'RACE with constant-segment primers, with sample barcodes and unique molecular identifiers being introduced. Trizol reagent was used to extract RNA from every sample. Library amplification was performed in two PCR steps, and a second sample barcode and Illumina TruSeq adapters were introduced in the second step. Sequencing of libraries was performed on an Illumina NovaSeq with 2 x 150 bp paired-end reads. Under the source paper's analysis protocol: Reads were demultiplexed and collapsed into UMI-guided consensus sequences with migec v1.2.7. With mixcr v2.1.11, UMI consensuses were aligned to TRA and TRB V and J templates and assembled into clonotypes. Clonotypes were classified as expanded or contracted when called significant by both edgeR and NoisET, with noise models trained on biological replicates. edgeR calls used a false discovery rate-adjusted p below 0.01 and a log2 fold-change threshold of 1. As an exploratory analysis of dynamics, max-normalized trajectories of the 1000 most abundant clonotypes were examined by PCA with hierarchical clustering. Separately sequenced CD4+ and CD8+ repertoires were used to assign the CD4 or CD8 phenotype of responding clones. TCRdb reran the public reads through fastp at Q25 and MiXCR, keeping productive beta chains. One record per CDR3 amino acid sequence lists the most common genes and DNA. It is TCRdb's table, rather than the study itself, that gives the V and J calls and clone size. The table for this sample lists 200,000 to 300,000 distinct CDR3 sequences; 15% to 17% of them were counted only once. Of the sample, more than 2% is held by the ten largest clones.

The sequence links TRBV3-1 to TRBJ1-1, with TRBD1 identical over 8 junction bases. The sequence was obtained from an adult woman who had mild COVID-19 (a few samples of this study predate the infection). The sample titles of this study are shuffled in the database, so cell type and time point are left out; the donor was told from shared clones. Source material: PBMCs or a T cell subset sorted from them (not recorded which). Read as DNA, the sequence is TGTGCCAGCAGCCAGGTCAGGGGGCTGGGGAACACTGAAGCTTTCTTT. It is translated as CASSQVRGLGNTEAFF. With the portions outside the CDR3 filled from the reference TRBV3-1 and TRBJ1-1 genes, the complete variable region becomes DTAVSQTPKYLVTQMGNDKSIKCEQNLGHDTMYWYKQDSKKFLKIMFSYNNKELIINETVPNRFSPKSPDKAHLNLHINSLELGDSAVYFCASSQVRGLGNTEAFFGQGTRLTVV.